A selection of T cell receptor beta chains follows, all from one sample in a study of CD8+ T cells in alopecia areata. Using immunoSEQ multiplex PCR, the repertoire was profiled, and TCRdb retains in-frame clones only, with some absent. The sample has 110,000 to 150,000 clones; roughly half are singletons. Sample: CD4+ T cells sorted from blood, taken at week 0. The receptors originated from a human donor with alopecia areata. The CDR3 runs from the conserved cysteine through the conserved F or W.

TRBV30	TRBJ2-3	CAWSDNSDTQYF
TRBV18	TRBJ2-4	CASSPPATAKNIQYF
TRBV6-5	TRBJ2-7	CASSYRFGNYEQYF
TRBV2	TRBJ1-5	CASRPRQGKMEPQHF
TRBV27	TRBJ1-4	CASRTTGAGEKLFF
TRBV19	TRBJ2-7	CASRRQGASYEQYF
TRBV5-6	TRBJ1-2	CASSSNQGPLGYTF
TRBV30	TRBJ2-3	CAWTSGRDTQYF
TRBV30	TRBJ1-1	CAWSRMNTEAFF
TRBV4-1	TRBJ2-2	CASLPAGPTGELFF
TRBV28	TRBJ1-2	CASSFNSYGYTF